The rows below give T cell receptor beta chains drawn from one sample of a study of CD8 T cells in ankylosing spondylitis. Each CDR3 protein gets one entry after TCRdb re-called the 5' RACE reads with MiXCR. The sample has 150,000 to 200,000 distinct CDR3 sequences, around 20% seen once. The sequenced sample was blood, either unsorted or a sorted T cell fraction (not recorded which). Every receptor here comes from a male donor with ankylosing spondylitis or in good health (not recorded which). The CDR3 runs from the conserved cysteine through the conserved F or W. A D gene is named only where the DNA matches it firmly. Some rows mark clone size as missing; the rest say once, few, many or name a class of expanded clone.

TRBV5-5,-,few,TRBJ2-3,CASSQGGHTDTQYF,TGTGCCAGCAGCCAAGGAGGCCACACAGATACGCAGTATTTT
TRBV6-4,TRBD2,many,TRBJ2-3,CASRLAPSTDTQYF,TGTGCCAGCAGACTAGCGCCCAGCACAGATACGCAGTATTTT
TRBV25-1,-,many,TRBJ2-1,CASHSDFVDNEQFF,TGTGCCAGCCACTCGGATTTTGTGGATAATGAGCAGTTCTTC
TRBV7-9,-,-,TRBJ2-1,CASSLTAVGEQFF,TGTGCCAGCAGCTTAACCGCCGTGGGTGAGCAGTTCTTC
TRBV27,TRBD2,few,TRBJ2-7,CASSLRGEGYEQYF,TGTGCCAGCAGTCTCCGCGGGGAGGGGTACGAGCAGTACTTC
TRBV29-1,-,-,TRBJ2-5,CSVERARETQYF,TGCAGCGTTGAAAGGGCTCGGGAGACCCAGTACTTC
TRBV5-1,TRBD2,-,TRBJ2-7,CASSFTTLAGDLYEQYF,TGCGCCAGCAGCTTTACAACACTAGCGGGAGATCTCTACGAGCAGTACTTC
TRBV29-1,-,many,TRBJ2-1,CSVEVYEQFF,TGCAGCGTTGAAGTCTATGAGCAGTTCTTC
TRBV20-1,-,-,TRBJ2-4,CSARVSWGKNIQYF,TGCAGTGCTAGAGTTTCCTGGGGCAAAAACATTCAGTACTTC
TRBV5-1,-,few,TRBJ2-5,CASSLQGKETQYF,TGCGCCAGCAGCTTACAGGGAAAAGAGACCCAGTACTTC
TRBV10-3,TRBD1,many,TRBJ2-3,CAISIGQGSTDTQYF,TGTGCCATCAGTATAGGACAGGGCAGCACAGATACGCAGTATTTT
TRBV13,-,-,TRBJ1-1,CASSLTTEAFF,TGTGCCAGCAGCTTAACCACTGAAGCTTTCTTT
TRBV29-1,-,-,TRBJ1-2,CSGGMGGYGYTF,TGCAGCGGGGGCATGGGAGGCTATGGCTACACCTTC
TRBV28,TRBD1,many,TRBJ2-1,CASSFQQQGAYNEQFF,TGTGCCAGCAGTTTTCAGCAACAGGGGGCCTACAATGAGCAGTTCTTC
TRBV7-2,-,-,TRBJ2-2,CASSRRISNTGELFF,TGTGCCAGCAGCCGACGGATTTCGAACACCGGGGAGCTGTTTTTT
TRBV20-1,-,-,TRBJ2-3,CSAPALESTDTQYF,TGCAGTGCGCCGGCCCTGGAGAGCACAGATACGCAGTATTTT
TRBV5-1,-,few,TRBJ1-2,CASSLGGDVRYYGYTF,TGCGCCAGCAGCCTCGGAGGGGACGTTCGCTATTATGGCTACACCTTC
TRBV2,TRBD1,few,TRBJ1-6,CASSLTGDNSPLHF,TGTGCCAGCAGCCTGACAGGGGACAATTCACCCCTCCACTTT
TRBV20-1,-,-,TRBJ1-6,CSARGIGDWDSPLHF,TGCAGTGCTAGAGGGATAGGGGATTGGGATTCACCCCTCCACTTT
TRBV7-6,TRBD2,many,TRBJ2-3,CASGGLAGGPRTDTQYF,TGTGCCAGCGGTGGACTAGCGGGAGGGCCTCGGACAGATACGCAGTATTTT
TRBV7-9,TRBD2,-,TRBJ2-1,CASSLAAGGPKGEQFF,TGTGCCAGCAGCTTAGCTGCGGGAGGGCCGAAGGGGGAGCAGTTCTTC
TRBV5-1,TRBD1,many,TRBJ1-1,CASSLDRGVARNTEAFF,TGCGCCAGCAGCCTGGACAGGGGGGTTGCCAGGAACACTGAAGCTTTCTTT
TRBV5-1,-,-,TRBJ2-1,CASSFARQLNEQFF,TGCGCCAGCAGCTTTGCGCGGCAGCTTAATGAGCAGTTCTTC
TRBV28,-,few,TRBJ1-4,CASSSSTGERKLFF,-